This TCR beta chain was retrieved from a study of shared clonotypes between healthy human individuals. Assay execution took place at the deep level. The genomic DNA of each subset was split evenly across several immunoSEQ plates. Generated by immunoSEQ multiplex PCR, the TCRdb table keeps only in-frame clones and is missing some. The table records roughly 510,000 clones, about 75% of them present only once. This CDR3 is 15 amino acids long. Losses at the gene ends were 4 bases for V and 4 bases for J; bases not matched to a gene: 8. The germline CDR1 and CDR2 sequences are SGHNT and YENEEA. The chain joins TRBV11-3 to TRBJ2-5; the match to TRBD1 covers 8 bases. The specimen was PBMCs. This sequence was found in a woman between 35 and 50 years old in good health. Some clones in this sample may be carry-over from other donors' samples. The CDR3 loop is CASSSRQGFGETQYF. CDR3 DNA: TGTGCCAGCAGCTCTCGACAGGGGTTCGGAGAGACCCAGTACTTC.